Listed below are T cell receptor beta chains from one sample, sequenced in a study of human T cells and chemical hapten exposure. Each CDR3 protein is one row after TCRdb ran MiXCR on the RACE reads. This table holds about 380,000 distinct CDR3 sequences, 5.1% found once. The starting material was whole blood, obtained in connection with sensitization to the hapten diphenylcyclopropenone (DPC). The receptor source for this set is a woman aged 45-65 years with alopecia areata. Some clones in this sample may be carry-over from other donors' samples. CDR3s include the opening cysteine and the closing phenylalanine or tryptophan. Each record gives: V gene, D gene, J gene, clone size, CDR3 length, CDR3 protein, CDR3 DNA. A D gene is named only where the DNA matches it firmly. Clone size appears in some rows only: once, few, many, or a class for an expanded clone.

v_gene: TRBV27; d_gene: TRBD1; j_gene: TRBJ2-5; abundance: few; len: 14; CDR3aa: CASSTDRGLETQYF; CDR3nt: TGTGCCAGCAGTACGGACAGGGGGCTTGAGACCCAGTACTTC
v_gene: TRBV6-5; d_gene: NA; j_gene: TRBJ1-6; abundance: many; len: 15; CDR3aa: CASSFTGTENSPLHF; CDR3nt: TGTGCCAGCAGTTTCACCGGGACGGAAAATTCACCCCTCCACTTT
v_gene: TRBV5-1; d_gene: TRBD2; j_gene: TRBJ2-7; abundance: many; len: 15; CDR3aa: CASSPKGTSIYEQYF; CDR3nt: TGCGCCAGCAGCCCGAAGGGGACTAGTATCTACGAGCAGTACTTC
v_gene: TRBV3-1; d_gene: TRBD2; j_gene: TRBJ2-7; abundance: many; len: 14; CDR3aa: CASKQAGDAYEQYF; CDR3nt: TGTGCCAGCAAACAAGCGGGGGACGCCTACGAGCAGTACTTC
v_gene: TRBV4-1; d_gene: NA; j_gene: TRBJ1-1; abundance: many; len: 15; CDR3aa: CASSHDQGYGTEAFF; CDR3nt: TGCGCCAGCAGCCATGATCAGGGGTATGGCACTGAAGCTTTCTTT
v_gene: TRBV5-1; d_gene: NA; j_gene: TRBJ1-3; abundance: NA; len: 16; CDR3aa: CASSLSQGITGNTIYF; CDR3nt: TGCGCCAGCAGCTTGAGCCAGGGGATCACTGGAAACACCATATATTTT
v_gene: TRBV7-2; d_gene: NA; j_gene: TRBJ2-7; abundance: few; len: 13; CDR3aa: CASSDPGSREQYF; CDR3nt: TGTGCCAGCAGCGATCCTGGCAGCCGGGAGCAGTACTTC
v_gene: TRBV9; d_gene: NA; j_gene: TRBJ2-1; abundance: few; len: 16; CDR3aa: CASSVEAGSVYNEQFF; CDR3nt: TGTGCCAGCAGCGTCGAAGCAGGGAGTGTCTACAATGAGCAGTTCTTC
v_gene: TRBV2; d_gene: TRBD1; j_gene: TRBJ2-6; abundance: many; len: 17; CDR3aa: CASTKDRVGIGANVLTF; CDR3nt: TGTGCCAGCACCAAGGACAGGGTTGGAATTGGGGCCAACGTCCTGACTTTC
v_gene: TRBV6-2/TRBV6-3; d_gene: NA; j_gene: TRBJ2-2; abundance: many; len: 14; CDR3aa: CASSRIAEAGELFF; CDR3nt: TGTGCCAGCAGTCGGATAGCGGAGGCCGGGGAGCTGTTTTTT
v_gene: TRBV28; d_gene: NA; j_gene: TRBJ1-1; abundance: NA; len: 14; CDR3aa: CASTPTNRVTEAFF; CDR3nt: TGTGCCAGCACCCCCACGAACAGGGTCACTGAAGCTTTCTTT
v_gene: TRBV12-3/TRBV12-4; d_gene: NA; j_gene: TRBJ2-1; abundance: few; len: 15; CDR3aa: CASSLSNSADNEQFF; CDR3nt: TGTGCCAGCAGTTTATCTAATTCGGCTGACAATGAGCAGTTCTTC
v_gene: TRBV7-2; d_gene: TRBD1; j_gene: TRBJ1-3; abundance: NA; len: 16; CDR3aa: CASSYETGGRKGTIYF; CDR3nt: TGTGCCAGCAGCTATGAGACAGGGGGACGGAAAGGCACCATATATTTT
v_gene: TRBV28; d_gene: TRBD1; j_gene: TRBJ2-1; abundance: few; len: 14; CDR3aa: CASRPGQGIKEQFF; CDR3nt: TGTGCCAGCAGACCGGGACAGGGTATTAAGGAGCAGTTCTTC
v_gene: TRBV7-2; d_gene: NA; j_gene: TRBJ1-1; abundance: few; len: 12; CDR3aa: CASSLRRPEAFF; CDR3nt: TGTGCCAGCAGCCTACGGAGACCTGAAGCTTTCTTT
v_gene: TRBV12-3/TRBV12-4; d_gene: TRBD1; j_gene: TRBJ1-5; abundance: NA; len: 15; CDR3aa: CASSQTGTGSQPQHF; CDR3nt: TGTGCCAGCAGTCAGACCGGGACAGGGAGTCAGCCCCAGCATTTT
v_gene: TRBV20-1; d_gene: TRBD1; j_gene: TRBJ2-7; abundance: NA; len: 15; CDR3aa: CSSLEGDRGPDEQYF; CDR3nt: TGCAGTTCGCTAGAAGGGGACAGGGGACCCGACGAGCAGTACTTC
v_gene: TRBV30; d_gene: NA; j_gene: TRBJ1-5; abundance: few; len: 15; CDR3aa: CAWSVTTSGNQPQHF; CDR3nt: TGTGCCTGGAGCGTTACAACGTCCGGCAATCAGCCCCAGCATTTT
v_gene: TRBV29-1; d_gene: NA; j_gene: TRBJ1-1; abundance: many; len: 13; CDR3aa: CSVWGGGPPEAFF; CDR3nt: TGCAGCGTTTGGGGGGGCGGGCCCCCTGAAGCTTTCTTT
v_gene: TRBV7-9; d_gene: TRBD1; j_gene: TRBJ1-2; abundance: NA; len: 15; CDR3aa: CASSLSQGRDYGYTF; CDR3nt: TGTGCCAGCAGCTTATCACAGGGGAGGGACTATGGCTACACCTTC
v_gene: TRBV7-2; d_gene: TRBD1; j_gene: TRBJ2-7; abundance: NA; len: 15; CDR3aa: CASSSSPGQGNEQYF; CDR3nt: TGTGCCAGCAGTTCATCGCCGGGACAGGGGAACGAGCAGTACTTC
v_gene: TRBV25-1; d_gene: TRBD1; j_gene: TRBJ1-1; abundance: few; len: 14; CDR3aa: CASSGFPLTGDPRF; CDR3nt: TGTGCCAGCAGTGGATTTCCCCTCACAGGGGACCCCCGATTT